Included here is one T cell receptor beta chain sequence, with context. Its antigen is still unknown. Trimming stripped 3 bases from V and 3 bases from J, with 17 bases between. The length of the CDR3 is 16 residues. Per the germline V gene, CDR1 is MNHNS and CDR2 is SASEGT. The investigators made TCR beta cDNA from approximately 500 ng total RNA, using a constant-region primer. Library construction for TCR beta comprised three nested multiplex PCR rounds performed with slightly modified ARM-PCR. PCR rounds one and two used TRBV1-TRBV30 forward primers with a C-beta reverse primer for 10 cycles each. TCRdb re-derived calls from the multiplex PCR reads in MiXCR, one entry per CDR3 protein. The profile shows 150,000 to 200,000 distinct CDR3 sequences, over 45% of them singletons. The data originate from a study of tumor-infiltrating lymphocytes in primary liver carcinoma. The study's findings and limits: Tumors and blood were compared for top-250-clone fraction, and tumors had the significantly higher value (p = 0.039). The use of bulk unsorted samples meant that CD4+ and CD8+ repertoires were not compared.

Germline DNA was also extracted, and blood RNA was taken from unsorted whole blood. The patients carried chronic HBV infection and had received no treatment. A sample of around 4 milliliters of peripheral blood was taken before surgery. V usage is TRBV6-1 and J usage is TRBJ1-2; D is ambiguous. The specimen sequenced was peripheral blood. This receptor was identified in a man in his forties or fifties with primary liver carcinoma and hepatitis B virus infection. CDR3 sequence reads: CASSDYRQSPHYGYTF. The CDR3 DNA reads TGTGCCAGCAGTGATTACAGACAATCCCCCCACTATGGCTACACCTTC.